This TCR beta chain was recovered during a study of T cell responses to AZD1222 COVID-19 vaccine. Whole-study findings and limits: A mostly white British donor set with more females was recruited, and clonal diversity was possibly underestimated. Repertoires were collected only later (after the peak T cell response had occurred).

The protocol was immunoSEQ multiplex PCR, while the TCRdb copy is restricted to in-frame clones and leaves out a portion. Here the sample spans 130,000 to 150,000 clones, around 87% being singletons. As for this clone: Its antigen is still unknown.

The CDR3 length is 15 residues. V trimming: 5 bases; J trimming: 0 bases; junction bases outside the gene matches: 7. Looked up from germline, CDR1 is MNHEY and CDR2 is SVGAGI. The chain employs TRBV6-5 and TRBJ2-7; 7 bases fit TRBD2. Sequences were derived from peripheral blood, sampled on day 0 of AZD1222 vaccination. The sequence was collected from an adult in good health. CDR3 nucleotides: TGTGCCAGCAGTAAAACGGCGGGAGACTCCTACGAGCAGTACTTC. Protein product: CASSKTAGDSYEQYF.